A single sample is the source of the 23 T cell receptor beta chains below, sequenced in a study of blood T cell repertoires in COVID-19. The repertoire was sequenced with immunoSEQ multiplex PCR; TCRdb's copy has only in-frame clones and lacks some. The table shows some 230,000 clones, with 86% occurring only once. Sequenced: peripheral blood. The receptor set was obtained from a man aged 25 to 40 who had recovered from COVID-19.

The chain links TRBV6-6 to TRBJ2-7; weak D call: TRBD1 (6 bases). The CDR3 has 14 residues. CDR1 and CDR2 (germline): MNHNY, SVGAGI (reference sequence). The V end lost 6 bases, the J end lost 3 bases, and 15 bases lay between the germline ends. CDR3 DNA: TGTGCCAGCAGCCGAGGACAGTTAGGCTACGAGCAGTACTTC. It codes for CASSRGQLGYEQYF.

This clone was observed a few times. CDR3 DNA sequence: TGCGCCAGCAGCCCCGAGACAGGGGGCGGGATGAACACTGAAGCTTTCTTT. This translates into CASSPETGGGMNTEAFF. V usage is TRBV4-3 and J usage is TRBJ1-1, with 10 bases fitting TRBD1. V was clipped by 4 bases and J by 0 bases; unmatched bases: 8. The germline gives CDR1 LGHNA, CDR2 YSLEER. The CDR3 extends over 17 amino acids.

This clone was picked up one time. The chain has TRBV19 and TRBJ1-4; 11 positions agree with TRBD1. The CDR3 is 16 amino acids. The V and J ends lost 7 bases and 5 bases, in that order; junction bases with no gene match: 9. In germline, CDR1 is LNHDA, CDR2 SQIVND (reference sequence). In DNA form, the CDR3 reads TGTGCCAGTACCCTTTGGACAGGGGGCCGAAATGAAAAACTGTTTTTT. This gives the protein CASTLWTGGRNEKLFF.

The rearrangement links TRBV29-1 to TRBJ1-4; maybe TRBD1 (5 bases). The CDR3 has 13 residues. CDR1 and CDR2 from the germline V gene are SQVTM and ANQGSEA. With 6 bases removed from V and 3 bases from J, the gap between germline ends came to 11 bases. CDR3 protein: CSVQKTANEKLFF. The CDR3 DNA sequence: TGCAGCGTGCAAAAGACAGCTAATGAAAAACTGTTTTTT.

In DNA, the CDR3 is TGTGCCAGCAGCCCGATGGCCGGGGCTAGCGGGGGGGCCGGGAACATTCAGTACTTC. Its translation is CASSPMAGASGGAGNIQYF. The rearrangement links TRBV3-1 (or the pseudogene TRBV3-2) to TRBJ2-4, with 12 bases identical to TRBD2. CDR3 length: 19 amino acids. The ends lost 4 bases at V and 7 bases at J; junction bases unmatched: 17. Looked up from germline, CDR1 is LGHDT and CDR2 is YNNKEL (reference sequence).

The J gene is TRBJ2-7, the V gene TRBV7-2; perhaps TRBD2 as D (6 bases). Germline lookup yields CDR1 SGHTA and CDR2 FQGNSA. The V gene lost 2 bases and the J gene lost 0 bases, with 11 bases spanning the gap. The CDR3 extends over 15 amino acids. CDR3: CASSLRLASSYEQYF. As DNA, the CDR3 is TGTGCCAGCAGCTTACGGCTAGCGAGCTCCTACGAGCAGTACTTC.

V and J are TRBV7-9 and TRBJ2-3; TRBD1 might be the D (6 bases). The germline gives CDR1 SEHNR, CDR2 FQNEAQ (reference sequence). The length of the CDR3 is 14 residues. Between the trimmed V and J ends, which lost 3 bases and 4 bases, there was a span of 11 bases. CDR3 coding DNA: TGTGCCAGCAGCTTCACAGGGTTCTCAGATACGCAGTATTTT. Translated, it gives CASSFTGFSDTQYF.

CDR3 region: CASSYNPTGTQYF. As DNA, the CDR3 is TGTGCCAGCAGTTATAACCCTACGGGTACGCAGTATTTT. V and J are TRBV6-2 or TRBV6-3 and TRBJ2-3; the D is unclear. CDR1 is MNHEY and CDR2 is SVGEGT in the germline V gene. This CDR3 spans 13 amino acids. V was trimmed by 3 bases and J by 8 bases, leaving 12 bases between them.

CDR3 nucleotide sequence: TGTGCCAGCAGCCTGGCCGGGGGAAACACCATATATTTT. Amino acid sequence: CASSLAGGNTIYF. The V gene is TRBV3-1 (or the pseudogene TRBV3-2), the J gene TRBJ1-3; D unresolved. The CDR3 is 13 amino acids. V gave up 4 bases and J gave up 4 bases, with 8 bases separating them. The germline V gene has CDR1 LGHDT and CDR2 YNNKEL (reference sequence).

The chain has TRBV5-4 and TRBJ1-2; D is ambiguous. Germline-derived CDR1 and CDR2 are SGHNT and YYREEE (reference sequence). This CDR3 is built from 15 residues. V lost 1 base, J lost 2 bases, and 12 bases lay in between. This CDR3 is CASSLWAGGNYGYTF. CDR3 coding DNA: TGTGCCAGCAGCTTGTGGGCAGGTGGGAACTATGGCTACACCTTC.

The CDR3 bases are TGTGCCAGCAGCGGGGGCCCTGGGGCCAACGTCCTGACTTTC. Translated: CASSGGPGANVLTF. The chain employs TRBV21-1 and TRBJ2-6; the table assigns TRBD1, which was not confirmed against the DNA. TRBV21-1 is described as a pseudogene. The CDR3 is 14 residues long.

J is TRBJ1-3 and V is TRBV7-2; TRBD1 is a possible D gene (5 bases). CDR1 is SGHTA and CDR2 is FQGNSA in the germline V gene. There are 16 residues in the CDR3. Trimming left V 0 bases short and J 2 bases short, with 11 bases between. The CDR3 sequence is CASSLAAGFPGNTIYF. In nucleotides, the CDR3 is TGTGCCAGCAGCTTAGCGGCAGGGTTTCCTGGAAACACCATATATTTT.

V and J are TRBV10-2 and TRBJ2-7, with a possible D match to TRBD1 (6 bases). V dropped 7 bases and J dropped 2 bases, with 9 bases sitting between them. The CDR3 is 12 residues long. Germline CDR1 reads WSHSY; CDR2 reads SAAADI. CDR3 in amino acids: CASTRDTYEQYF. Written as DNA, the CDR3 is TGCGCCAGCACACGGGACACCTACGAGCAGTACTTC.

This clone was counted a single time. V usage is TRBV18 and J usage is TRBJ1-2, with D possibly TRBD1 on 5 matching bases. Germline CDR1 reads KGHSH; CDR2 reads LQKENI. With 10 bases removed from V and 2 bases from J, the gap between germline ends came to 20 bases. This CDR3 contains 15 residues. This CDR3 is CATGGRAASNYGYTF. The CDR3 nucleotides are TGTGCCACCGGTGGCAGGGCCGCTTCCAACTATGGCTACACCTTC.

The CDR3, as DNA: TGCGCCAGCAGCTTCGGGAACAGCGGGTACGAGCAGTACTTC. This gives the protein CASSFGNSGYEQYF. V is TRBV4-3 and J is TRBJ2-7; perhaps TRBD2 as D (6 bases). Germline V gene sequence: CDR1 LGHNA, CDR2 YSLEER. Trimming pared 5 bases from V and 4 bases from J, leaving 15 bases between. The CDR3 is 14 amino acids.

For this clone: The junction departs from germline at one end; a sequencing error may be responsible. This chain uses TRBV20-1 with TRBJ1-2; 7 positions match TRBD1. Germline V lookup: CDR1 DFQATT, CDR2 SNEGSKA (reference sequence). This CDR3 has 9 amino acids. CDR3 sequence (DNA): TGCAGTGCTGGGACAGCTTACCCCTTC. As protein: CSAGTAYPF.

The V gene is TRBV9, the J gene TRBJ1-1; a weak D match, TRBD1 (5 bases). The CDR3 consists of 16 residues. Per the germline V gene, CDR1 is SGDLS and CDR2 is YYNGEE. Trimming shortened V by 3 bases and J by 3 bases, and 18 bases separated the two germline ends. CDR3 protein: CASSARQGYTHTEAFF. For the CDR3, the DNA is TGTGCCAGCAGCGCCCGGCAGGGTTACACTCACACTGAAGCTTTCTTT.

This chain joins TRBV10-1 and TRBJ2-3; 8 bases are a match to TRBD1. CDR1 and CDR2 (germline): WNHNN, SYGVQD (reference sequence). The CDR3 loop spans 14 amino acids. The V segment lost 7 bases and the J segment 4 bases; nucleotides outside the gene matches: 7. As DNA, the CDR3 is TGCGCCAGCAACCCAGGGGGCTACGCAGATACGCAGTATTTT. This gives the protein CASNPGGYADTQYF.

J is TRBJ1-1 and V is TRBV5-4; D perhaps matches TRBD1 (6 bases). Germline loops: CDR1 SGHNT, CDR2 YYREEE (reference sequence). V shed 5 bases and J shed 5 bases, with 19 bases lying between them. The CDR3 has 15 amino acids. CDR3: CASSLTLTGLTEAFF. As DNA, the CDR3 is TGTGCCAGCAGTTTAACTCTGACAGGTTTAACTGAAGCTTTCTTT.

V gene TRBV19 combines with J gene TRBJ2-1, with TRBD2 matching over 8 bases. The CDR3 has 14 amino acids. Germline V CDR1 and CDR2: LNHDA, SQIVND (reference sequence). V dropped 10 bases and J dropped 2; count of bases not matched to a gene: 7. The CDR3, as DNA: TGTGCCACGTCAGCTAGCGGGCCCTACAATGAGCAGTTCTTC. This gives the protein CATSASGPYNEQFF.

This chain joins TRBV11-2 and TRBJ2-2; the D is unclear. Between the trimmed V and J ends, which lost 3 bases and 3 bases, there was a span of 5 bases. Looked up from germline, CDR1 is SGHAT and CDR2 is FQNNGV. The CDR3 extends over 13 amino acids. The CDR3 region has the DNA TGTGCCAGCAGCTTTATAGACACCGGGGAGCTGTTTTTT. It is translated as CASSFIDTGELFF.

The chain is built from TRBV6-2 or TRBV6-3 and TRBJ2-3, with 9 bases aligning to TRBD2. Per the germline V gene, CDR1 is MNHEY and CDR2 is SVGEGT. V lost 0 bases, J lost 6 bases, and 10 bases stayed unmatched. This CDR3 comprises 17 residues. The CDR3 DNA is TGTGCCAGCAGTTACTCGAAAGGGACTAGCCGATCTGATACGCAGTATTTT. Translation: CASSYSKGTSRSDTQYF.

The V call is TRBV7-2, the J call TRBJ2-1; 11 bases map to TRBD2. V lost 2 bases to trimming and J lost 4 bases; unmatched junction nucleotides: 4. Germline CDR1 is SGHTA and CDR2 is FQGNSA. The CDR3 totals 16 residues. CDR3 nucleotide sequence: TGTGCCAGCAGCTTAAGTAGCGGGGGGGATTACAATGAGCAGTTCTTC. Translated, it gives CASSLSSGGDYNEQFF.